Listed below are T cell receptor beta chains from one sample, sequenced in a study of response to subunit inactivated influenza vaccine. A single record per CDR3 protein comes from TCRdb applying MiXCR to the RT-PCR reads. The sample comprises 590,000 or so distinct CDR3 sequences, approximately 14% of which are singletons, and approximately 7.6% rests with the top ten. The starting material was PBMCs from blood, obtained approximately 15 days before vaccination. These receptors were taken from a man aged 50 to 60 who received an inactivated influenza vaccine. The CDR3 runs from the conserved cysteine through the conserved F or W.

J: TRBJ1-6; V: TRBV12-3/TRBV12-4; CDR3: CASSYRQSPLHF
J: TRBJ2-7; V: TRBV20-1; CDR3: CSARDGTGAAEQYF
J: TRBJ2-7; V: TRBV27; CDR3: CASSPIGLGVYEQYF
J: TRBJ2-7; V: TRBV28; CDR3: CASSLGEEQYF
J: TRBJ2-3; V: TRBV11-2; CDR3: CASSLDFTDTQYF
J: TRBJ1-5; V: TRBV29-1; CDR3: CSVQGLGDQPQHF
J: TRBJ2-2; V: TRBV9; CDR3: CASTPGPPSTGELFF
J: TRBJ1-5; V: TRBV4-1; CDR3: CASSQSSRDQPQHF
J: TRBJ1-1; V: TRBV7-2; CDR3: CASSLPGGTEAFF
J: TRBJ2-1; V: TRBV12-3/TRBV12-4; CDR3: CASSFRPGLAYNEQFF
J: TRBJ2-6; V: TRBV20-1; CDR3: CSARPGVWGRGANVLTF
J: TRBJ1-2; V: TRBV4-3; CDR3: CASSAGPDRVSGYTF
J: TRBJ1-5; V: TRBV15; CDR3: CATSSYRGNQPQHF
J: TRBJ1-4; V: TRBV4-3; CDR3: CASSRPNEKLFF
J: TRBJ2-4; V: TRBV29-1; CDR3: CSVIYLDSYENIQYF
J: TRBJ2-1; V: TRBV15; CDR3: CATSNRGGVSYNEQFF
J: TRBJ1-2; V: TRBV18; CDR3: CASSPPGHDLYGYTF
J: TRBJ2-5; V: TRBV7-2; CDR3: CASSFSPETQYF
J: TRBJ2-1; V: TRBV5-1; CDR3: CASSFSAPNNEQFF
J: TRBJ2-1; V: TRBV6-1; CDR3: CASSDWQNNEQFF
J: TRBJ1-5; V: TRBV21-1; CDR3: CASIRSGTEVFGGQPQHF
J: TRBJ1-2; V: TRBV4-3; CDR3: CASSQDPQGLYGYTF
J: TRBJ2-2; V: TRBV29-1; CDR3: CSVVAGNTGELFF